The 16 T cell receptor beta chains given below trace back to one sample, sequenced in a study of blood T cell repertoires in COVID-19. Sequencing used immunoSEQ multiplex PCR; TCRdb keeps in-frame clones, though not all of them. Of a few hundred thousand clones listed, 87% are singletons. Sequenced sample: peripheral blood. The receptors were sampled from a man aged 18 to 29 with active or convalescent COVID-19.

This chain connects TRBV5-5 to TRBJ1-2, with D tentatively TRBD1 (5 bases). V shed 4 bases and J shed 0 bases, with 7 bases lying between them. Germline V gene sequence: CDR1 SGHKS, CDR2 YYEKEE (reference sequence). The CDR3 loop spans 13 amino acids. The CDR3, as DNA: TGTGCCAGCAGCAAAGGGGCTAACTATGGCTACACCTTC. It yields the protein CASSKGANYGYTF.

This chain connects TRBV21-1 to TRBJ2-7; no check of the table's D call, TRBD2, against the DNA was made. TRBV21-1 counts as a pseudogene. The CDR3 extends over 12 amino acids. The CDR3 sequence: CASSPGNHEQYF. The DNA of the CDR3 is TGTGCCAGCAGCCCGGGAAACCACGAGCAGTACTTC.

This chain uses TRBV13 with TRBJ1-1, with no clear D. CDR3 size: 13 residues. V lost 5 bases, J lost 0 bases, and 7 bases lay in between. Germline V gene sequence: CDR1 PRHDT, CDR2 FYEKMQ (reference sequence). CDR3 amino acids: CASSPRLNTEAFF. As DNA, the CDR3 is TGTGCCAGCAGCCCTAGATTGAACACTGAAGCTTTCTTT.

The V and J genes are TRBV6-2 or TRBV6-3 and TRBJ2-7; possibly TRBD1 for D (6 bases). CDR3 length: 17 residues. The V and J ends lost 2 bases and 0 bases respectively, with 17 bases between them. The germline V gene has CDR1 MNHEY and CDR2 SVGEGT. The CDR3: CASSYILVQGHSYEQYF. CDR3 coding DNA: TGTGCCAGCAGTTACATTTTGGTCCAGGGACACTCCTACGAGCAGTACTTC.

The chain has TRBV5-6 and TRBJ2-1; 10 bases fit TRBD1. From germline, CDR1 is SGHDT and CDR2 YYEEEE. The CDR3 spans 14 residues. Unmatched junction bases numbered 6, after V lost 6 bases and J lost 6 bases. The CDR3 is CASIGTGEFNEQFF. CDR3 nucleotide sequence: TGTGCCAGCATCGGGACAGGGGAATTCAATGAGCAGTTCTTC.

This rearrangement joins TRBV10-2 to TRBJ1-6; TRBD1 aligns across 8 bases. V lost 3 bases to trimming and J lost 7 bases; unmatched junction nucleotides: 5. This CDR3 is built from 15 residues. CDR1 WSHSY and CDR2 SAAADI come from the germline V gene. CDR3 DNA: TGCGCCAGCAGTGAACAGGGGGATCCAAATTCACCCCTCCACTTT. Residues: CASSEQGDPNSPLHF.

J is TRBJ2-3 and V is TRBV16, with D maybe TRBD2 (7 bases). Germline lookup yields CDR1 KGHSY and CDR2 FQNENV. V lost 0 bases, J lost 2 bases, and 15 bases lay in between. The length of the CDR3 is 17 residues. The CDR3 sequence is CASSQSRGASLTDTQYF. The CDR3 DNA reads TGTGCCAGCAGCCAATCCCGGGGGGCCAGCCTCACAGATACGCAGTATTTT. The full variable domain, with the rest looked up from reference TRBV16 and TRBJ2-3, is GEEVAQTPKHLVRGEGQKAKLYCAPIKGHSYVFWYQQVLKNEFKFLISFQNENVFDETGMPKERFSAKCLPNSPCSLEIQATKLEDSAVYFCASSQSRGASLTDTQYFGPGTRLTVL.

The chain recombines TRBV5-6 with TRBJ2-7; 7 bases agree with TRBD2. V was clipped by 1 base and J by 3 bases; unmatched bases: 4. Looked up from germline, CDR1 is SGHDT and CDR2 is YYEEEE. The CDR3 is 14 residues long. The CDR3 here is CASSLSGKLYEQYF. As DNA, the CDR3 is TGTGCCAGCAGCTTGAGCGGGAAACTCTACGAGCAGTACTTC.

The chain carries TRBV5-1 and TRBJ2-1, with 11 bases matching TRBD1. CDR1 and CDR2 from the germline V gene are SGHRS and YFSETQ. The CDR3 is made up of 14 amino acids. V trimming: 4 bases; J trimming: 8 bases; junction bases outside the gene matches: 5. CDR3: CASSEGQGEDEQFF. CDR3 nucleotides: TGCGCCAGCAGCGAGGGACAGGGGGAAGATGAGCAGTTCTTC. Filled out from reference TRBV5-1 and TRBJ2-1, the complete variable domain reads KAGVTQTPRYLIKTRGQQVTLSCSPISGHRSVSWYQQTPGQGLQFLFEYFSETQRNKGNFPGRFSGRQFSNSRSEMNVSTLELGDSALYLCASSEGQGEDEQFFGPGTRLTVL.

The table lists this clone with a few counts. Here the CDR3 reads CASSEQGIDQPQHF. The CDR3 nucleotides are TGTGCCAGCAGCGAACAGGGAATAGATCAGCCCCAGCATTTT. The chain uses TRBV5-4 and TRBJ1-5, with D possibly matching TRBD1 (6 bases). Germline lookup yields CDR1 SGHNT and CDR2 YYREEE (reference sequence). CDR3 size: 14 residues. The V gene lost 4 bases and the J gene lost 5 bases, with 13 bases spanning the gap.

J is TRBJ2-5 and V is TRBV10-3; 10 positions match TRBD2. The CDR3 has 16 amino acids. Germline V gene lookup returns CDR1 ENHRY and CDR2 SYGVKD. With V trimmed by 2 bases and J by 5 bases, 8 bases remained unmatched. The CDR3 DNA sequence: TGTGCCATCAGTGAGGCTCTTAGCGGGGGGCGGGAGACCCAGTACTTC. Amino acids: CAISEALSGGRETQYF.

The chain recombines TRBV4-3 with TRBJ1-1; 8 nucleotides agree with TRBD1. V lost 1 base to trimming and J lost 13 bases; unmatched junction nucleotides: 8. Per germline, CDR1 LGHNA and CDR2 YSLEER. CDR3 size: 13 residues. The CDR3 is CASSQGGGQVFFF. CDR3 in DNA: TGCGCCAGCAGCCAAGGGGGGGGACAGGTTTTTTTCTTT.

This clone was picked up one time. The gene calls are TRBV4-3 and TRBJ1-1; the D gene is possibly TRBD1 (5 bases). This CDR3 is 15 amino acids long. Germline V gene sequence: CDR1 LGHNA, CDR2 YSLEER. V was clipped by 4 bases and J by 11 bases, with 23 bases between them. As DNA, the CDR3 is TGCGCCAGCAGCCGAGAATACCGGGGACTAGATACGGCTTTCTTT. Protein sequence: CASSREYRGLDTAFF.

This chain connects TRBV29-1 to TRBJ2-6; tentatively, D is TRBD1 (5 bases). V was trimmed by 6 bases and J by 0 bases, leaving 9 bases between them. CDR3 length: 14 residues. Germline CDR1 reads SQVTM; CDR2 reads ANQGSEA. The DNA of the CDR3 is TGCAGCGTCCTACAGGCCTCTGGGGCCAACGTCCTGACTTTC. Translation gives CSVLQASGANVLTF.

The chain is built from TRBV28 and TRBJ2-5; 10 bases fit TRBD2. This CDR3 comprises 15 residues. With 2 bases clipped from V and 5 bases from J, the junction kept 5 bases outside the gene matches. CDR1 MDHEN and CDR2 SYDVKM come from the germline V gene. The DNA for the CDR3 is TGTGCCAGCAGTTTAGGGCTAGCGGGAGTCGAGACCCAGTACTTC. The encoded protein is CASSLGLAGVETQYF.

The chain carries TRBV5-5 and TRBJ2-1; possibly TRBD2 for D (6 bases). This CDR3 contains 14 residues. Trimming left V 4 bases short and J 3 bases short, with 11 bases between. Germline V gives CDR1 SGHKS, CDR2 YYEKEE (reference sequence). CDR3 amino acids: CASSLLTSYNEQFF. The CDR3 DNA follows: TGTGCCAGCAGCCTCCTGACTAGCTACAATGAGCAGTTCTTC. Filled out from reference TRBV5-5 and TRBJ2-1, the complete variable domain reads DAGVTQSPTHLIKTRGQQVTLRCSPISGHKSVSWYQQVLGQGPQFIFQYYEKEERGRGNFPDRFSARQFPNYSSELNVNALLLGDSALYLCASSLLTSYNEQFFGPGTRLTVL.